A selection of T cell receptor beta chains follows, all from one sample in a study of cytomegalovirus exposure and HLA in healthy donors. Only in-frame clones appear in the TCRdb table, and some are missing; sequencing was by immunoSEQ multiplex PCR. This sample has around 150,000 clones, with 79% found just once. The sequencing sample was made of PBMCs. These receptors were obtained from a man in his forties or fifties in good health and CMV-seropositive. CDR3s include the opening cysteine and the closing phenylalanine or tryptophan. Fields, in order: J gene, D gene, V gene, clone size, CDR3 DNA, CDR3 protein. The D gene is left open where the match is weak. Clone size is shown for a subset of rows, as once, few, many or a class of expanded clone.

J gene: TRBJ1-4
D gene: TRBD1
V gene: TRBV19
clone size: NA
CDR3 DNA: TGTGCCAGTAGATTCTGGGACAGAGCAACTAATGAAAAACTGTTTTTT
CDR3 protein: CASRFWDRATNEKLFF

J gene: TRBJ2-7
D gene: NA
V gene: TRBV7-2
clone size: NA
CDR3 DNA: TGTGCCAGCAGTCTAGGTCCTTTTCCCTACGAGCAGTACTTC
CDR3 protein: CASSLGPFPYEQYF

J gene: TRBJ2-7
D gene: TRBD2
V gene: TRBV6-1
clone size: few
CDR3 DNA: TGTGCCAGCAGCCCGACTAGCGGGGGCTACGAGCAGTACTTC
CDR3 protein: CASSPTSGGYEQYF

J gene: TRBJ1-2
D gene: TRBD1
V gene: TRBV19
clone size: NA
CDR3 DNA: TGTGCCAGTAGTATTCTACTGACAGGGGCGGTCTATGGCTACACCTTC
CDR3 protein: CASSILLTGAVYGYTF

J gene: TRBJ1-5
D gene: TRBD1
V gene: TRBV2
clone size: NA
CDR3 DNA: TGTGCCAGCAGTAGGGACAGGGAGCGGGATCAGCCCCAGCATTTT
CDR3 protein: CASSRDRERDQPQHF

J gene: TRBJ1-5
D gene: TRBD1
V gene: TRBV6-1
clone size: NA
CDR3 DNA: TGTGCCAGCACCCGGACAGGGGACCTCAATCAGCCCCAGCATTTT
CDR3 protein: CASTRTGDLNQPQHF

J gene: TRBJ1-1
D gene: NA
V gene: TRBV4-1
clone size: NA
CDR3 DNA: TGCGCCAGCAGCCAATTAGGGGCCTTGGCTGAAGCTTTCTTT
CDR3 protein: CASSQLGALAEAFF

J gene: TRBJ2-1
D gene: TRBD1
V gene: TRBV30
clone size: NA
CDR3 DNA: TGTGCCTGGGAGCCAGGACAGGGGAATGAGCAGTTCTTC
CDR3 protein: CAWEPGQGNEQFF

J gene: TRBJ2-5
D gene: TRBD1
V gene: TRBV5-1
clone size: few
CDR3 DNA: TGCGCCAGCACCCTGGGACAGGGCTTCGAGACCCAGTACTTC
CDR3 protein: CASTLGQGFETQYF

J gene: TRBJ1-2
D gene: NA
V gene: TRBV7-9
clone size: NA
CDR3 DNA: TGTGCCAGCAACCCGACAGTCGCCTATGGCTACACCTTC
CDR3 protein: CASNPTVAYGYTF

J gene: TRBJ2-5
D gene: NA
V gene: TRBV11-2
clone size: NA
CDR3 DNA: TGTGCCAGCAGCTTAAATGACTTTGGGGAGACCCAGTACTTC
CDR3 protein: CASSLNDFGETQYF

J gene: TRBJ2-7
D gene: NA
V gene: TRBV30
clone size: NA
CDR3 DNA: TGTGCCTGGAGTAGGGGACTCCTTTACGAGCAGTACTTC
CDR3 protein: CAWSRGLLYEQYF

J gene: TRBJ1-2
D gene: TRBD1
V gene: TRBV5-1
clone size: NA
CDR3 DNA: TGCGCCAGCAGCCCCCCTCAGGGGGCGAGGGGCTACACCTTC
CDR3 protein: CASSPPQGARGYTF

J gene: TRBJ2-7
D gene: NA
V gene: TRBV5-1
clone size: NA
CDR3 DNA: TGCGCCAGCAGCTTGACGGGGGACCCCTACGAGCAGTACTTC
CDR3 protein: CASSLTGDPYEQYF

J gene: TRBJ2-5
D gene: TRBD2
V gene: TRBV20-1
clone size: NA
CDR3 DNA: TGCAGTGCTACGCAGCGGGAAAACTTC
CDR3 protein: CSATQRENF

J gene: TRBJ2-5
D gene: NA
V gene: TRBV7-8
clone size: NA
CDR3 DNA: TGTGCCAGCAGCTGGGGGCCCCTGCGGGAGCAGTACTTC
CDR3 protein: CASSWGPLREQYF

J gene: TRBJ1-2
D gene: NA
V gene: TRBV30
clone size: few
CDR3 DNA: TGTGCCTGGGGCTACGGGAACTATGGCTACACCTTC
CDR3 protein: CAWGYGNYGYTF

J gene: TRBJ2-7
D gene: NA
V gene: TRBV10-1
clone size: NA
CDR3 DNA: TGCGCCAGCAGTGACTTTCCCAATGAGGACGAGCAGTACTTC
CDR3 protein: CASSDFPNEDEQYF

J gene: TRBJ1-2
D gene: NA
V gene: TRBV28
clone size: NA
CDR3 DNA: TGTGCCAGCAGTCCCGTGAACTATGGCTACACCTTC
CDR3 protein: CASSPVNYGYTF

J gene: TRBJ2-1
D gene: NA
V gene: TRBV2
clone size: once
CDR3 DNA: TGTGCCAGCAGTGGACTAGTCGGGGATGAGCAGTTCTTC
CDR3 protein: CASSGLVGDEQFF

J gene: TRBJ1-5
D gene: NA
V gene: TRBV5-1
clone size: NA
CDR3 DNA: TGCGCCAGCAGCCCGGAGGGGCGGCAAAATCAGCCCCAGCATTTT
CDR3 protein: CASSPEGRQNQPQHF